This T cell receptor beta chain came from a study of blood T cell repertoires in COVID-19. Germline V lookup: CDR1 SGHNT, CDR2 YYREEE (reference sequence). J was trimmed by 1 base and V by 5 bases; bases with no gene match: 8. This CDR3 contains 17 residues. Here immunoSEQ multiplex PCR was the method, and the copy in TCRdb shows in-frame clones only, minus some. The sample shows about 100,000 clones, 81% of them seen only once. The sequence derives from a man older than 75 with COVID-19, enrolled during active disease. The chain uses TRBV5-4 and TRBJ2-6; 8 positions agree with TRBD1. Sequencing input: peripheral blood. Written as DNA, the CDR3 is TGTGCCAGCAGGCCAGGGGGCGATAGATCTGGGGCCAACGTCCTGACTTTC. It translates to CASRPGGDRSGANVLTF. Supplemented by reference TRBV5-4 and TRBJ2-6, the full variable domain reads ETGVTQSPTHLIKTRGQQVTLRCSSQSGHNTVSWYQQALGQGPQFIFQYYREEENGRGNFPPRFSGLQFPNYSSELNVNALELDDSALYLCASRPGGDRSGANVLTFGAGSRLTVL.